A single sample gave rise to the 3 T cell receptor beta chains below, sequenced in a study of blood T cells in healthy people across ages. The authors ran a second PCR of about 7 to 11 cycles using a sample-barcoded 5' primer and a J-beta primer mix. TCRdb fed the 5' RACE reads into MiXCR, producing one record per CDR3 protein. The sample consists of 650,000 to 800,000 distinct CDR3 sequences, around 45% of them appearing once. The sample taken for sequencing was blood. These receptors originate from a man aged 55 to 69 in good health.

This clonotype was recorded many times. The J gene is TRBJ2-2, the V gene TRBV7-2; D uncertain. Germline V gene lookup returns CDR1 SGHTA and CDR2 FQGNSA. V shed 5 bases and J shed 6 bases, with 10 bases lying between them. This CDR3 has 13 amino acids. As DNA, the CDR3 is TGTGCCAGCAGCCCCCCAGTGTCCGGGGAGCTGTTTTTT. Encoded protein: CASSPPVSGELFF.

The V gene is TRBV20-1, the J gene TRBJ2-4, with a possible D match to TRBD2 (5 bases). Germline V gene lookup returns CDR1 DFQATT and CDR2 SNEGSKA (reference sequence). CDR3 length equals 16 residues. V was cut by 2 bases and J by 6 bases, with 20 bases left in between. Written as DNA, the CDR3 is TGCAGTGCTAGAATACGGGGTTTAGGTACTCCAAACATTCAGTACTTC. Its translation is CSARIRGLGTPNIQYF.

The chain employs TRBV28 and TRBJ1-5; 7 bases line up with TRBD1. There are 14 residues in the CDR3. V shed 4 bases, J shed 7 bases, and the junction held 7 bases outside the gene matches. Germline loops: CDR1 MDHEN, CDR2 SYDVKM. The CDR3 here is CASSSGGARQPQHF. The CDR3 bases are TGTGCCAGCAGTTCAGGGGGGGCCAGGCAGCCCCAGCATTTT.